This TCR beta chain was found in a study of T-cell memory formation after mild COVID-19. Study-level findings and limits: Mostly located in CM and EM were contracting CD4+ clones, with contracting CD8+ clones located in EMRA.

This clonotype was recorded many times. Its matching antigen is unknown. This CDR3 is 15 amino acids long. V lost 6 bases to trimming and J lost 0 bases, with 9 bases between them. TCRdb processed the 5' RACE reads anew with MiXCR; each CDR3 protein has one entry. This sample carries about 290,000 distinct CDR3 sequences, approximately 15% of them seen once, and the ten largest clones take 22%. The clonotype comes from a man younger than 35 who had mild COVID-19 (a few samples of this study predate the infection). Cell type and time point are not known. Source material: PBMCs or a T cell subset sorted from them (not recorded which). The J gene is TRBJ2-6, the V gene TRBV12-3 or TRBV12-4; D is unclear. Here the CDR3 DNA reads TGTGCCAGCAGCTTTGACACCTCTGGGGCCAACGTCCTGACTTTC. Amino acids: CASSFDTSGANVLTF.